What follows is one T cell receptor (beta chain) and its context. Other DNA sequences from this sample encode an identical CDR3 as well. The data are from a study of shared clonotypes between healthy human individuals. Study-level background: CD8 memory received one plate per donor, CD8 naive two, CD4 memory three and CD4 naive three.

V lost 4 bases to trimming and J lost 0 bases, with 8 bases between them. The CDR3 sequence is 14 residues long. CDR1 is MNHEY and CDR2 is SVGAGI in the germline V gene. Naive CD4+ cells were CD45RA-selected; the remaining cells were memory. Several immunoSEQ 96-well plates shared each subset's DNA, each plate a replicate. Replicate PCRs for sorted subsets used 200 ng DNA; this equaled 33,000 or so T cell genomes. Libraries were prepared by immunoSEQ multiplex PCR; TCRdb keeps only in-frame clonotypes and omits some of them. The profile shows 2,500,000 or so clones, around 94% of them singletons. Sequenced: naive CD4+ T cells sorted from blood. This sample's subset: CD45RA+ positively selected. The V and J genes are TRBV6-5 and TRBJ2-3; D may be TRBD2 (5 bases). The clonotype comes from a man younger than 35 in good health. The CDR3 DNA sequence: TGTGCCAGCAGTTCCGGACTGAGCACAGATACGCAGTATTTT. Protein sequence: CASSSGLSTDTQYF.